Detailed here is one T cell receptor (beta chain). Its target is unknown. The record originates from a study of blood T cells in healthy people across ages. Study-level background: About one barcoded beta molecule per two T cells was the capture yield of template switching. Whole-study findings and limits: Naive and antigen-experienced cells could not be conclusively compared, given unsorted PBMCs.

The germline V gene has CDR1 MNHNY and CDR2 SVGAGI (reference sequence). The CDR3 loop spans 13 amino acids. The ends lost 6 bases at V and 8 bases at J; junction bases unmatched: 6. With a J-beta primer mix and a sample-barcoded 5' primer, a second PCR ran roughly 7 to 11 cycles. Through a template-switch adaptor with 12 random nucleotides, each cDNA molecule received a tag. A minimum of 2.5 million CDR3-containing paired-end reads was obtained for each sample. TCRdb reprocessed the 5' RACE reads with MiXCR, giving one entry per CDR3 protein. This sample yields some 900,000 distinct CDR3 sequences, of which around 48% are seen a single time; under 15% belongs to the top ten.

The TCR comes from a man aged 25-40 years in good health. The rearrangement uses TRBV6-6 and TRBJ1-4; TRBD1 matches at 7 bases. Source material: blood. The DNA of the CDR3 is TGTGCCAGCAGGGGCACACAGGGGGAAAAACTGTTTTTT. It specifies CASRGTQGEKLFF.